These 10 T cell receptor beta chains share one sample of origin, sequenced in a study of T cell responses to AZD1222 COVID-19 vaccine. Measured with immunoSEQ multiplex PCR; TCRdb has only the in-frame clones, and not every one. The data show roughly 65,000 clones, roughly 85% seen once. The specimen was peripheral blood, collected 28 days after the second AZD1222 dose. These receptors were collected from an adult who received the AZD1222 COVID-19 vaccine.

This chain joins TRBV6-1 and TRBJ1-3; possible D gene TRBD1, 6 bases. Between the trimmed V and J ends, which lost 4 bases and 0 bases, there was a span of 19 bases. CDR1 and CDR2 from the germline V gene are MNHNS and SASEGT. The CDR3 sequence is 18 residues long. The CDR3 coding sequence is TGTGCCAGCAGTGGGGCGTCCCAGGGGCATAGCTCTGGAAACACCATATATTTT. It specifies CASSGASQGHSSGNTIYF.

J is TRBJ1-1 and V is TRBV11-2; D not resolved. Between the trimmed V and J ends, which lost 1 base and 0 bases, there was a span of 9 bases. Germline V lookup: CDR1 SGHAT, CDR2 FQNNGV. The CDR3 spans 15 residues. The DNA of the CDR3 is TGTGCCAGCAGCTTAGTGGCGGGATTGAACACTGAAGCTTTCTTT. Translation gives CASSLVAGLNTEAFF.

The rearrangement uses TRBV30 and TRBJ1-1; possible D gene TRBD1, 5 bases. V lost 5 bases and J lost 0, with 13 bases in between. This CDR3 comprises 14 residues. The germline V gene has CDR1 GTSNPN and CDR2 SVGIG (reference sequence). The CDR3 coding sequence is TGTGCCTGGGGAGGATGGACAATGAACACTGAAGCTTTCTTT. This sequence encodes CAWGGWTMNTEAFF. The complete variable domain, with remaining parts taken from reference TRBV30 and TRBJ1-1, reads SQTIHQWPATLVQPVGSPLSLECTVEGTSNPNLYWYRQAAGRGLQLLFYSVGIGQISSEVPQNLSASRPQDRQFILSSKKLLLSDSGFYLCAWGGWTMNTEAFFGQGTRLTVV.

In its sample, this clone was seen a few times. The V and J genes are TRBV19 and TRBJ2-5; 8 bases agree with TRBD2. V dropped 9 bases and J dropped 4; count of bases not matched to a gene: 13. The CDR3 consists of 15 residues. Looked up from germline, CDR1 is LNHDA and CDR2 is SQIVND (reference sequence). CDR3 residues: CASNVGGGRGETQYF. The CDR3 coding sequence is TGTGCCAGCAATGTCGGGGGGGGCCGGGGAGAGACCCAGTACTTC.

The chain couples TRBV10-2 to TRBJ2-7; 10 bases align to TRBD1. Losses at the gene ends were 2 bases for V and 2 bases for J; bases not matched to a gene: 3. The CDR3 is 15 amino acids. Germline CDR1 WSHSY, CDR2 SAAADI. CDR3 protein: CASSEPGQGTYEQYF. The CDR3 nucleotides read TGCGCCAGCAGTGAGCCGGGACAGGGGACCTACGAGCAGTACTTC.

This chain joins TRBV5-1 and TRBJ2-1, with 7 bases identical to TRBD1. Germline-derived CDR1 and CDR2 are SGHRS and YFSETQ. J lost 7 bases, V lost 7 bases, and 8 bases had no gene match. This CDR3 has 13 residues. This chain's CDR3 is CASSGQPGNEQFF. The DNA for the CDR3 is TGCGCCAGCTCGGGACAGCCAGGTAATGAGCAGTTCTTC.

The chain has TRBV6-5 and TRBJ2-3, with D maybe TRBD2 (6 bases). CDR3 length: 14 amino acids. Trimming left V 10 bases short and J 0 bases short, with 14 bases between. Germline V gene lookup returns CDR1 MNHEY and CDR2 SVGAGI. The CDR3 bases are TGTGCCACTCGAGCGGGCGCCAGCACAGATACGCAGTATTTT. Protein product: CATRAGASTDTQYF.

The chain recombines TRBV27 with TRBJ1-2, with unresolved D. Trimming removed 4 bases at V and 1 base at J, with 4 bases between. Germline V gene lookup returns CDR1 MNHEY and CDR2 SMNVEV (reference sequence). CDR3 size: 12 residues. The CDR3 here is CASSSFNYGYTF. Here the CDR3 DNA reads TGTGCCAGCAGTTCATTTAACTATGGCTACACCTTC.

The CDR3 nucleotides are TGTGCCAGTTCAGGTCTGACAGGAGGGGACACCGGGGAGCTGTTTTTT. Its translation: CASSGLTGGDTGELFF. This chain joins TRBV19 and TRBJ2-2, with D possibly called TRBD1 or TRBD2 (6 bases each). Trimming left V 8 bases short and J 3 bases short, with 19 bases between. Germline V gene data show CDR1 as LNHDA and CDR2 as SQIVND (reference sequence). The length of the CDR3 is 16 residues.

The rearrangement joins TRBV9 to TRBJ2-2; a weak D match, TRBD2 (5 bases). CDR3 size: 15 residues. Germline values: CDR1 SGDLS, CDR2 YYNGEE. Trimming shortened V by 1 base and J by 1 base, and 8 bases separated the two germline ends. The CDR3 nucleotides read TGTGCCAGCAGCGTATCCAGCGGGAACACCGGGGAGCTGTTTTTT. Residues: CASSVSSGNTGELFF.